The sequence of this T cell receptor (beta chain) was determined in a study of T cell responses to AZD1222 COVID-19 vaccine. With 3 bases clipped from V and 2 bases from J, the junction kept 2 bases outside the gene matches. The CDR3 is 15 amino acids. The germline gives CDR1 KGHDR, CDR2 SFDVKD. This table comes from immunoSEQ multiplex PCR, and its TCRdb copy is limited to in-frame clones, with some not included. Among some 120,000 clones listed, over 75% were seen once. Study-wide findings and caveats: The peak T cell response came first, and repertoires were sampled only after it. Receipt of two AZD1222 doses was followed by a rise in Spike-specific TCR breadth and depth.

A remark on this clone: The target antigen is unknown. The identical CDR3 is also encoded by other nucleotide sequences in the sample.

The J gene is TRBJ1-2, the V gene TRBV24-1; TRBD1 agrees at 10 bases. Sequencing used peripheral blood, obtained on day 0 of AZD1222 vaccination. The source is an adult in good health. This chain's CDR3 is CATSDPGQGNYGYTF. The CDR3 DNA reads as TGTGCCACCAGTGATCCGGGACAGGGGAACTATGGCTACACCTTC.